This TCR beta chain was identified during a study of cytomegalovirus exposure and HLA in healthy donors. The trim removed 3 bases at V and 7 bases at J, leaving 12 bases unmatched. Per the germline V gene, CDR1 is SGHDT and CDR2 is YYEEEE. This CDR3 has 16 residues. The donors belonged to the approximately 120-subject validation cohort, separate from the roughly 670-subject first cohort. The data were produced by immunoSEQ multiplex PCR, yet TCRdb's version contains in-frame clones alone and is incomplete. This table holds about 54,000 clones, more than 70% found once. This clonotype originated in a woman between 18 and 29 years old in good health and CMV-seropositive. The specimen was PBMCs. The rearrangement links TRBV5-6 to TRBJ1-4; 7 bases are a match to TRBD1. CDR3 sequence (DNA): TGTGCCAGCAGCTCCCCCCCCGGGACAGCGGGTGAAAAACTGTTTTTT. Protein: CASSSPPGTAGEKLFF.